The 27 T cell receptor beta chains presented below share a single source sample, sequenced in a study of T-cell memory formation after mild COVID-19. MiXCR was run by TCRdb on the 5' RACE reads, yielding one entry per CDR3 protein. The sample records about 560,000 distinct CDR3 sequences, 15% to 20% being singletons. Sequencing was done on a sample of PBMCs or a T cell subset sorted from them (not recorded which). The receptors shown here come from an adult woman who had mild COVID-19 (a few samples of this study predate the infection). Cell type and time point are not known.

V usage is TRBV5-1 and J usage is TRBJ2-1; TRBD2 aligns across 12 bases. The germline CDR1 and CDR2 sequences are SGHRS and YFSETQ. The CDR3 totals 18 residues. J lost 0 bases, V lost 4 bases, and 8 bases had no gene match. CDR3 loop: CASSPASGRVSSYNEQFF. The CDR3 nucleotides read TGCGCCAGCAGCCCGGCTAGCGGGAGGGTTAGCTCCTACAATGAGCAGTTCTTC.

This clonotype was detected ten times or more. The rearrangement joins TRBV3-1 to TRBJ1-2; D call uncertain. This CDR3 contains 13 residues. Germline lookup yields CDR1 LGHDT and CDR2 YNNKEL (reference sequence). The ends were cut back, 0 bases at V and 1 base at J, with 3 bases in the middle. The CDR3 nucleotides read TGTGCCAGCAGCCAAGACCTTAACTATGGCTACACCTTC. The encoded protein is CASSQDLNYGYTF.

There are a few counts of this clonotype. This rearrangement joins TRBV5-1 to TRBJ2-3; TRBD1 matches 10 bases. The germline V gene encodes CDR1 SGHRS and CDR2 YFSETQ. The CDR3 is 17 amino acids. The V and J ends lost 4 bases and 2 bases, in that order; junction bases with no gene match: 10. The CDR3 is CASSHLPGQGTTDTQYF. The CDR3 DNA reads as TGCGCCAGCAGCCATCTACCGGGACAGGGGACCACAGATACGCAGTATTTT.

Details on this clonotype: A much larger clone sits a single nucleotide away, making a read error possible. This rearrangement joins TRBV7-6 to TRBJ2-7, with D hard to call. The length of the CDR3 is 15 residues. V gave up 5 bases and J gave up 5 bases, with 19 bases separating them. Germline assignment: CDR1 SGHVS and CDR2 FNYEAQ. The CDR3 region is CASSPQQWAGDEQYF. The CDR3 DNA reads TGTGCCAGCAGCCCGCAACAGTGGGCAGGAGACGAGCAGTACTTC.

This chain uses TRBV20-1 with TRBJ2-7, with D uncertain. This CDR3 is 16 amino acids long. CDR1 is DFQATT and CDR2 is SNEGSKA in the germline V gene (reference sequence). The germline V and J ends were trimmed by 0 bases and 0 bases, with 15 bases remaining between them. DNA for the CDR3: TGCAGTGCTAGAGATGGTAGGCAGTTAACCTCCTACGAGCAGTACTTC. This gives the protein CSARDGRQLTSYEQYF.

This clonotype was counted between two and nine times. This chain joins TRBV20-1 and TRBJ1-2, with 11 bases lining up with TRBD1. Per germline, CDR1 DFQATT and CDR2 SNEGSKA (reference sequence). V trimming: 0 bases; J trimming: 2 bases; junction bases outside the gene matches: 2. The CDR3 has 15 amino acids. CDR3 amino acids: CSARERTGGNYGYTF. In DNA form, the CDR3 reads TGCAGTGCTAGAGAAAGGACAGGGGGCAACTATGGCTACACCTTC.

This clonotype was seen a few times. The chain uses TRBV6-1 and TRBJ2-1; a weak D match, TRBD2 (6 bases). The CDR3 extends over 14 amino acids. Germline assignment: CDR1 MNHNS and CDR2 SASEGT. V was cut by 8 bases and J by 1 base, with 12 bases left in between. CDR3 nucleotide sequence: TGTGCCAGCCGGAGGGACGCATCCTACAATGAGCAGTTCTTC. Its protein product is CASRRDASYNEQFF.

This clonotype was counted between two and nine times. The CDR3 coding sequence is TGCGCCAGCAGACCCGGGACAGGGAGGGACGAGCAGTACTTC. This translates into CASRPGTGRDEQYF. This chain connects TRBV5-1 to TRBJ2-7; 9 bases are shared with TRBD1. CDR3 size: 14 residues. The ends lost 5 bases at V and 5 bases at J; junction bases unmatched: 8. Germline lookup yields CDR1 SGHRS and CDR2 YFSETQ.

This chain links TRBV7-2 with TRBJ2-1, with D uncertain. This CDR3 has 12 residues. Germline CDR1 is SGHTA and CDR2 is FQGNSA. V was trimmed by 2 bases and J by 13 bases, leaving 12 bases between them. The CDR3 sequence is CASSLRRPPQFF. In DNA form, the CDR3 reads TGTGCCAGCAGCTTAAGGCGTCCCCCTCAGTTCTTC.

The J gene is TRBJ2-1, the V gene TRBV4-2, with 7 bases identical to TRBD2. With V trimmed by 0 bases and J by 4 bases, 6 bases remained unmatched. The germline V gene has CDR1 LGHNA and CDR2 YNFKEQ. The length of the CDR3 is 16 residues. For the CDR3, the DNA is TGTGCCAGCAGCCAAGATACGGGAGGTATGTACAATGAGCAGTTCTTC. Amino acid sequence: CASSQDTGGMYNEQFF.

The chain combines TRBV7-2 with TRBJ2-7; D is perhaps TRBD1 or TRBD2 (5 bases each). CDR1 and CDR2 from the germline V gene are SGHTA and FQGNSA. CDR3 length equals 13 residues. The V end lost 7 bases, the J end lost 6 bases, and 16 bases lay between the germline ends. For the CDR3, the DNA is TGTGCCAGCAACCGCCAACGGGGCGGCGAGCAGTACTTC. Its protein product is CASNRQRGGEQYF.

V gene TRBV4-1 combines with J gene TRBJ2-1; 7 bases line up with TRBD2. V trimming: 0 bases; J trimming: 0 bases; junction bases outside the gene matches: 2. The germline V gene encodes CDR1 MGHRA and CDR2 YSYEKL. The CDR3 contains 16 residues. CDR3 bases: TGCGCCAGCAGCCAAGACCTAGCGGTCTCCTACAATGAGCAGTTCTTC. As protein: CASSQDLAVSYNEQFF.

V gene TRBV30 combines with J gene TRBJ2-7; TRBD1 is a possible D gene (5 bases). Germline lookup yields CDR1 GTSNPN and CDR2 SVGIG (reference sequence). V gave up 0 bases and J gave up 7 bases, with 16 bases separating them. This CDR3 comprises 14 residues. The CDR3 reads CAWSVLDTTGEQYF. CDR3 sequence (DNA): TGTGCCTGGAGTGTACTGGACACCACGGGTGAGCAGTACTTC.

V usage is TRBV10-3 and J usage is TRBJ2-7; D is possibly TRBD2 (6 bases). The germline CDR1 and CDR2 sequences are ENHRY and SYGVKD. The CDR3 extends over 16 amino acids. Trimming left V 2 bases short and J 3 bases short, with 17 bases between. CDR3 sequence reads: CAISEPGAGLGYEQYF. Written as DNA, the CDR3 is TGTGCCATCAGTGAGCCAGGCGCGGGATTGGGCTACGAGCAGTACTTC.

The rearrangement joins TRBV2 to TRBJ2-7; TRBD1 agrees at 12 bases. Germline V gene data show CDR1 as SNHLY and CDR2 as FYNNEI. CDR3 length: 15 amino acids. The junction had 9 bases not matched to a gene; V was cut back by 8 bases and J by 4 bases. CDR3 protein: CASFQGTGGGYEQYF. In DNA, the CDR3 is TGTGCCAGCTTCCAGGGGACAGGGGGCGGATACGAGCAGTACTTC.

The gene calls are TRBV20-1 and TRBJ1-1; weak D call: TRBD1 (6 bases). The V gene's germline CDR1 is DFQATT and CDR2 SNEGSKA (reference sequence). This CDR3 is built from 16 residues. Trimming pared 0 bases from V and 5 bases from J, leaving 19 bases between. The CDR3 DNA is TGCAGTGCTAGAGACTCCAAAAGAGGGGGAGGGACTGAAGCTTTCTTT. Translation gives CSARDSKRGGGTEAFF.

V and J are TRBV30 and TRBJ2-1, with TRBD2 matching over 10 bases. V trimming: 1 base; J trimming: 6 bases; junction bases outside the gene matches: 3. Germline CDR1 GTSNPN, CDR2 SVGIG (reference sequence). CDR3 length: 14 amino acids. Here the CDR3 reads CAWSAGLASNEQFF. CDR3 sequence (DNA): TGTGCCTGGAGTGCGGGACTAGCGAGCAATGAGCAGTTCTTC.

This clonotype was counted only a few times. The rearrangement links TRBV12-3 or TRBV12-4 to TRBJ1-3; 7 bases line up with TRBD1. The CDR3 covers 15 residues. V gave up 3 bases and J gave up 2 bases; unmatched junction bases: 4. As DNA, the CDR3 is TGTGCCAGCAGTTTGGGGCAGGGGGCTGGAAACACCATATATTTT. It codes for CASSLGQGAGNTIYF.

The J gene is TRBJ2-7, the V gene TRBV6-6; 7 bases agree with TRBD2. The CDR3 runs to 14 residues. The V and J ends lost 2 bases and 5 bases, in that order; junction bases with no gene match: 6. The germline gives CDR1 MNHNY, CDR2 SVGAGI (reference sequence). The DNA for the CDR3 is TGTGCCAGCAGTTACGCCACCGGGGGGAACGAGCAGTACTTC. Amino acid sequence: CASSYATGGNEQYF.

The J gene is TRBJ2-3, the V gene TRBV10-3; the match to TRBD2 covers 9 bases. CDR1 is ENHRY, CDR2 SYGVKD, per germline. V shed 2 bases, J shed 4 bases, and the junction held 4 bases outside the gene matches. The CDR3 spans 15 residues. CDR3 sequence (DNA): TGTGCCATCAGTGAGGGGGGACTAGCCGCAGATACGCAGTATTTT. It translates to CAISEGGLAADTQYF.

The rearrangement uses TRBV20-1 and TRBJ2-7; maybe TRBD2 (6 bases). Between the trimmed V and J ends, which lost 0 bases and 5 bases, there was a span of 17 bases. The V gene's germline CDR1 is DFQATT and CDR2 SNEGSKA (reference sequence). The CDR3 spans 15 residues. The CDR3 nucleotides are TGCAGTGCTAGAGATTTCCAGGCTCTAGCGAACGAGCAGTACTTC. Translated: CSARDFQALANEQYF.

CDR3 amino acids: CASSQETSGNSYEQYF. DNA for the CDR3: TGCGCCAGCAGCCAAGAGACTAGCGGGAATTCCTACGAGCAGTACTTC. This chain connects TRBV4-3 to TRBJ2-7, with 11 bases fitting TRBD2. From germline, CDR1 is LGHNA and CDR2 YSLEER. J gave up 1 base and V 0 bases, and 2 bases lay outside the gene matches. CDR3 length: 16 residues.

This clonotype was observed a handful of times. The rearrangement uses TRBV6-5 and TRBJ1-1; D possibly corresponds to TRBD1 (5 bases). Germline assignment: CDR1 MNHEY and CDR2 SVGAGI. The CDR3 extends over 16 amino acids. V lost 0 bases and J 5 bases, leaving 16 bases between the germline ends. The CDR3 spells CASSYSNQGVKTEAFF. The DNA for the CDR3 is TGTGCCAGCAGTTACTCAAATCAGGGTGTAAAAACTGAAGCTTTCTTT.

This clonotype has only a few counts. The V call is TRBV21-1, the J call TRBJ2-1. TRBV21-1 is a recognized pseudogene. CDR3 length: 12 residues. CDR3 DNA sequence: TGTGCCAGCAGTTCCCCAAACAATGAGCAGTTCTTC. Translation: CASSSPNNEQFF.

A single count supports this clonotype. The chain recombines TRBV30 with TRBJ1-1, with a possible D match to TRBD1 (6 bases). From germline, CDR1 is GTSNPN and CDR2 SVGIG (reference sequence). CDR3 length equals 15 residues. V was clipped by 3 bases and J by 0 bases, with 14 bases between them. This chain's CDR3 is CAWRPWGRMNTEAFF. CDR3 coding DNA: TGTGCCTGGAGGCCATGGGGGCGTATGAACACTGAAGCTTTCTTT.

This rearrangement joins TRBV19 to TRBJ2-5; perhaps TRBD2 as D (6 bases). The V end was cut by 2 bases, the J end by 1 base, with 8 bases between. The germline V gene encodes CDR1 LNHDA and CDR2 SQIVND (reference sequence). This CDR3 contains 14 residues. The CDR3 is CASSILAFQETQYF. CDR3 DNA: TGTGCCAGTAGTATACTAGCGTTCCAAGAGACCCAGTACTTC.

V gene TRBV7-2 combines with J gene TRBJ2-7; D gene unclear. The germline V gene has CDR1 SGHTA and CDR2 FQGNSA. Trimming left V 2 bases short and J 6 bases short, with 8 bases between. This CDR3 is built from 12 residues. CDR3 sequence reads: CASSLSKAEQYF. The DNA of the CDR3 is TGTGCCAGCAGCTTATCTAAGGCCGAGCAGTACTTC.